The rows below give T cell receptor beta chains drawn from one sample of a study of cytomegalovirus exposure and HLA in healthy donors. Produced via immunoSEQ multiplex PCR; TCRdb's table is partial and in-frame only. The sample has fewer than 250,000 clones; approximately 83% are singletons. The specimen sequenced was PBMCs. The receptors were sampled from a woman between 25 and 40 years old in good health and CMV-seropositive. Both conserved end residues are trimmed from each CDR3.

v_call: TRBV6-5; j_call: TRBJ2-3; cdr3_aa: ASSYSAHTDTQY
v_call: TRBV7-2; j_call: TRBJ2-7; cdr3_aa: ASSPSGTRSEQY
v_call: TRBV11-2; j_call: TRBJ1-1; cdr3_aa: ASSLGRTGAAF
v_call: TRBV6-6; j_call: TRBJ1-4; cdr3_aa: ASSYSREGGGGELF
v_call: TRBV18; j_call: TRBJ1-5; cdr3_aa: ASSQGRDQPQH
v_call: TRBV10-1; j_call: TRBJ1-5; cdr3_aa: ASTGAHQPQH
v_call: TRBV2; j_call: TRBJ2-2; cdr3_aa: ASSDLGQENTGELF
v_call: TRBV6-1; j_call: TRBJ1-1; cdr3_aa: ASSEYSSEAF
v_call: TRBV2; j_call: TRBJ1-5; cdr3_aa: ASRTTGADQPQH
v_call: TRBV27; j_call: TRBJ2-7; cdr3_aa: ASSLGTAYEQY
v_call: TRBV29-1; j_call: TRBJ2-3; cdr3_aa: SVGQTATDTQY
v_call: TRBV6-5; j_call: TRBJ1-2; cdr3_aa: ASSYGPDGYT
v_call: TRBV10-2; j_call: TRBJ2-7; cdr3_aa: ASSDSEQY
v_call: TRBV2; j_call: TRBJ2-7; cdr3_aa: ASTQASSYEQY
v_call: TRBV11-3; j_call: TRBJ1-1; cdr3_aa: ASMGVGTEAF
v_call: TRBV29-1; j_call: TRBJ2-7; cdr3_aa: SVVYRGAYEQY
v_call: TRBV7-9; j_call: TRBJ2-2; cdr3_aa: ASSGRTSGFGELF
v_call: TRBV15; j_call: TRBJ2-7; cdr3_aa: ATSRALGLDKQY
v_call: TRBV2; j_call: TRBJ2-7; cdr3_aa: ASSGGANLAAEQY
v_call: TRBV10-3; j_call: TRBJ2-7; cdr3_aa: AISESEGTSGSYEQY
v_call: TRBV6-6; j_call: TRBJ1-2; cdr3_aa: ASTENYGYT
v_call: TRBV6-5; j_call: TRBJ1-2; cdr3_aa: ASSYTPGQGTGYT
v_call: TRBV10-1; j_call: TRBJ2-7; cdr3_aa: ASSAGTDYEQY
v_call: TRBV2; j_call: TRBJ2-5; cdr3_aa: ASKGGAGLETQY
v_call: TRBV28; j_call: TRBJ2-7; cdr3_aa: ASSPPDRGDYEQY
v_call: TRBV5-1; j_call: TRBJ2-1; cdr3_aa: ASSLGSWGNEQF
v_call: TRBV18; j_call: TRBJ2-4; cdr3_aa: ASSLPRNRAAKNIQY
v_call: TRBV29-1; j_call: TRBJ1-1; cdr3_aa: SAPTDSEAF
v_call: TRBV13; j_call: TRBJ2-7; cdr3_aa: ASVGRVTYEQY
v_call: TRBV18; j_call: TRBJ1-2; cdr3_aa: ASSPPSRPKVGYT
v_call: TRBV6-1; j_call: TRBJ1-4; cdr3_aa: AISESGDGNEKLF
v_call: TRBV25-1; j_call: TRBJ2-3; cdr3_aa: ASRRTSGDTDTQY
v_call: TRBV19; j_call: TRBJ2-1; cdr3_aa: ASSIANRKSSYNEQF
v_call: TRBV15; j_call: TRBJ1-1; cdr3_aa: ATSRDGYTEAF
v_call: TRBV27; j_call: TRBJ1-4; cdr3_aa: ASSLQGRTNEKLF
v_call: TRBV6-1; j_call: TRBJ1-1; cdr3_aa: ASSDQGGGHKTEAF
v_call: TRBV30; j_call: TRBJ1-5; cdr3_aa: AWSRGTAYSNQPQH
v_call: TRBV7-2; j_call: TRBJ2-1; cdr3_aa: ASSALNEQF
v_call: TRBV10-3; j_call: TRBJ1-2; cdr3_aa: AISGPGQGSDGYT
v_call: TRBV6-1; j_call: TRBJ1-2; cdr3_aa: ASSQGQSLRVPSGYT
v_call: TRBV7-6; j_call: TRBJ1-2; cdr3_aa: ASSLRTGYGYT
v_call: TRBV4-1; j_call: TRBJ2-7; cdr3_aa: ASSQSRGATYEQY
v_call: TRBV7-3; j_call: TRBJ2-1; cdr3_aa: ASSLSGGSGNEQF
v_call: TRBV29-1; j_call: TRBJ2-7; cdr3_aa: SVRQGEGSYEQY
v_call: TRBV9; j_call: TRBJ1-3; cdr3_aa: ASSSPTETGRGAGNTIY
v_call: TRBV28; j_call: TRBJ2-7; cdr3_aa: ASSFFRGTYEQY
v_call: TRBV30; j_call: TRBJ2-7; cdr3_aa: AWSVTRASYEQY
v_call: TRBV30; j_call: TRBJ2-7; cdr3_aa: AWSQSGTASYEQY
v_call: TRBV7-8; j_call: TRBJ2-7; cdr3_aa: ASSFLRSGANEQY
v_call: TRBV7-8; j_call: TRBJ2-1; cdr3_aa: ASSATGGRMSSYNEQF
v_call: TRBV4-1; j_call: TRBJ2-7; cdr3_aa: ASSQVTLPEQY
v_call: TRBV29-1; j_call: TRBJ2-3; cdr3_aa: SGLQMGGTDTQY
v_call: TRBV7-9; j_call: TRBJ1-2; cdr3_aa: ASSSNRGRLDGYT
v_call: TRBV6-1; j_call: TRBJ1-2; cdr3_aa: ESRGGNGYT
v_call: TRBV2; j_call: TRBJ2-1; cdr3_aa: ASSGSQSPYNEQF